This entry describes one T cell receptor beta chain. This clonotype was counted ten times or more. Its antigen remains unidentified. The input lacks base qualities; no much larger clone sits a single base away. This sample was taken from a study (dated by TCRdb to about 2013). From cysteine to phenylalanine, the CDR3 is 15 amino acids long. Only the CDR3 portion is preserved as DNA: 45 bases, with reading frame beginning at the first base. CDR1 is given as SEHNR and CDR2 as FQNEAQ, both from the germline V gene (reference sequence). After removal of 4 bases from V and 6 bases from J, the junction retains 8 bases not matched to a gene. This sample was sequenced with an Illumina Genome Analyzer IIx. TCRdb applied fastp at Q25 and MiXCR to the public reads, then kept only in-frame beta chains. Here each entry gathers all rows of one CDR3 protein and keeps the most common genes and DNA. This sample gives some 15,000 distinct CDR3 sequences in total; approximately 30% of them show up just once. 16% of the sample rests with the top ten.

The material sequenced was blood. The origin of this receptor is a human donor. Here the chain combines TRBV7-9 and TRBJ2-7; a stretch of 11 junction bases matches TRBD2. The sequenced DNA is TGTGCCAGCAGCTCTTATAGCGGGAGGGCCTCCGAGCAGTACTTC. This sequence encodes CASSSYSGRASEQYF.